A single sample is the source of the 3 T cell receptor beta chains below, sequenced in a study of vaccination and CD4 T cells after COVID-19. Sequencing of the DNA from cultured CD4+ T cells was carried out with the Oncomine TCR Beta short-read assay. TCRdb called the PCR reads again in MiXCR, with one record for every CDR3 protein. The sample yields more than 9,000 distinct CDR3 sequences, roughly 38% seen once. What these receptors recognize is not known. The treatment: 10-day PBMC culture with coronavirus spike peptide pools or control peptides (ViraFEST assay). The specimen sequenced was cultured CD4+ T cells from blood. These receptors came from a human donor with COVID-19.

The chain links TRBV20-1 to TRBJ2-5, with 9 bases identical to TRBD1. Per the germline V gene, CDR1 is DFQATT and CDR2 is SNEGSKA (reference sequence). V lost 6 bases to trimming and J lost 7 bases; unmatched junction nucleotides: 9. This CDR3 region has 13 residues. The CDR3 protein is CSAPMGTGSTQYF. Written as DNA, the CDR3 is TGCAGTGCCCCAATGGGGACAGGGTCGACCCAGTACTTC.

The count of this clonotype is one. The chain uses TRBV15 and TRBJ2-1; TRBD2 matches 8 bases. The CDR3 spans 15 residues. The ends lost 3 bases at V and 7 bases at J; junction bases unmatched: 8. CDR1 and CDR2 (germline): LNHNV, YYDKDF (reference sequence). The CDR3 DNA reads as TGTGCCACCAGCAGGGGGGGTAGCGGGGCGAATGAGCAGTTCTTC. As protein: CATSRGGSGANEQFF.

The chain links TRBV7-2 to TRBJ1-4; TRBD1 matches 8 bases. V lost 2 bases and J lost 8; bases outside the gene matches: 10. Germline loops: CDR1 SGHTA, CDR2 FQGNSA. This CDR3 has 16 residues. CDR3 in amino acids: CASSLTNTGGREKLFF. CDR3 DNA sequence: TGTGCCAGCAGCTTAACTAACACAGGGGGGCGGGAAAAACTGTTTTTT.